The next 5 T cell receptor beta chains were all read from a single sample in a study of PD-1 blockade in mismatch repair-deficient tumors. This table comes from immunoSEQ multiplex PCR, and its TCRdb copy is limited to in-frame clones, with some not included. The sample yields tens of thousands of clones, 81% seen once. Sequenced material: peripheral blood, taken 12 weeks after starting pembrolizumab. Receptors originate from an adult with mismatch repair-deficient cancer.

This clone appeared a single time. This chain links TRBV9 with TRBJ2-1; D remains unclear. CDR1 SGDLS and CDR2 YYNGEE come from the germline V gene. The CDR3 consists of 14 residues. Trimming stripped 4 bases from V and 10 bases from J, with 18 bases between. CDR3 coding DNA: TGTGCCAGCAGCCCGTATCCAGCCTCACCCGAGCAGTTCTTC. This sequence encodes CASSPYPASPEQFF.

This clone was recorded a few times. The V call is TRBV4-3, the J call TRBJ1-5; 10 positions agree with TRBD1. The CDR3 is 15 residues long. The junction had 5 bases not matched to a gene; V was cut back by 8 bases and J by 1 base. Per germline, CDR1 LGHNA and CDR2 YSLEER. CDR3 sequence: CASLTDRGSNQPQHF. The CDR3, as DNA: TGCGCCAGCCTTACGGACAGGGGGAGCAATCAGCCCCAGCATTTT.

The sample holds a few counts of this clone. The chain joins TRBV2 to TRBJ2-1; 7 nucleotides match TRBD2. CDR1 SNHLY and CDR2 FYNNEI come from the germline V gene. The CDR3 consists of 16 residues. With 1 base clipped from V and 4 bases from J, the junction kept 7 bases outside the gene matches. CDR3 bases: TGTGCCAGCAGTGAAGTTAGGCTAGCGGTTTACAATGAGCAGTTCTTC. It codes for CASSEVRLAVYNEQFF.

The V gene is TRBV2, the J gene TRBJ2-1, with 12 bases aligning to TRBD2. In germline, CDR1 is SNHLY, CDR2 FYNNEI. Trimming at V came to 8 bases and at J to 9 bases, leaving 8 bases not matched to a gene. The CDR3 runs to 14 residues. The CDR3: CASSTSGRSREQFF. CDR3 nucleotides: TGTGCCAGCTCAACTAGCGGGAGGTCCCGTGAGCAGTTCTTC.

This clone came up once. This chain links TRBV5-4 with TRBJ2-3; 9 positions match TRBD2. With 10 bases clipped from V and 2 bases from J, the junction kept 11 bases outside the gene matches. CDR1 and CDR2 (germline): SGHNT, YYREEE (reference sequence). This CDR3 has 15 residues. CDR3 region: CAESGGRALTDTQYF. CDR3 nucleotide sequence: TGTGCCGAATCTGGCGGGAGGGCCCTCACAGATACGCAGTATTTT.